This T cell receptor beta chain stems from a study of a mutant IDH1 vaccine in newly diagnosed glioma. The time point was: week 11, during vaccination. Vaccination comprised doses that each held 300 ug of mutant IDH1 20-mer peptide, plus topical imiquimod. The repertoire was sequenced with immunoSEQ multiplex PCR; TCRdb's copy has only in-frame clones and lacks some. Among roughly 61,000 clones listed, 80% were seen once. Details on this clone: Its cognate antigen is unknown.

The source of this sequence is a man between 45 and 60 years old with glioma. Sequencing used PBMCs, obtained from a glioma patient whose treatment included an IDH1 peptide vaccine.

The CDR3, as DNA: TGTGCCAGCTCCCCCGACTGGAAAAGGGAAGCTTTCTTT. It specifies CASSPDWKREAFF. The V call is TRBV18, the J call TRBJ1-1; D remains ambiguous. This CDR3 contains 13 residues. The V gene lost 6 bases and the J gene lost 8 bases, with 16 bases spanning the gap. Germline loops: CDR1 KGHSH, CDR2 LQKENI.